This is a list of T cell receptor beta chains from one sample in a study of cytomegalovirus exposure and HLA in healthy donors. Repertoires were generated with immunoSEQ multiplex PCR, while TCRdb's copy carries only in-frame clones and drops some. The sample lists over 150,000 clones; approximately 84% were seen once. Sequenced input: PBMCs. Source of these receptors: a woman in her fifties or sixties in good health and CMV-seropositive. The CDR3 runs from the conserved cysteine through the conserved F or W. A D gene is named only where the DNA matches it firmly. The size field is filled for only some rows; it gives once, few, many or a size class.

CDR3nt: TGTGCCAAACGGGACAGACTATACGAGCAGTACTTC
CDR3aa: CAKRDRLYEQYF
j_gene: TRBJ2-7
abundance: .
v_gene: TRBV27
d_gene: TRBD1
len: 12

CDR3nt: TGTGCCAGCAGGCGGACTCCGTCCTACAATGAGCAGTTCTTC
CDR3aa: CASRRTPSYNEQFF
j_gene: TRBJ2-1
abundance: .
v_gene: TRBV9
d_gene: .
len: 14

CDR3nt: TGTGCCAGCACCCGGGGACAGCGTAACGAGCAGTACTTC
CDR3aa: CASTRGQRNEQYF
j_gene: TRBJ2-7
abundance: .
v_gene: TRBV6-6
d_gene: TRBD1
len: 13

CDR3nt: TGTGCCTGGAGGTTGGATGGGGCCAACGGCCTGACTTTC
CDR3aa: CAWRLDGANGLTF
j_gene: TRBJ2-6
abundance: .
v_gene: TRBV30
d_gene: .
len: 13

CDR3nt: TGCGCCAGCAGCTCCTCCGGGGGGGAGACCCAGTACTTC
CDR3aa: CASSSSGGETQYF
j_gene: TRBJ2-5
abundance: .
v_gene: TRBV5-1
d_gene: TRBD2
len: 13

CDR3nt: TGTGCCGGCGGGGTGGCCGGCGAGCAGTTCTTC
CDR3aa: CAGGVAGEQFF
j_gene: TRBJ2-1
abundance: few
v_gene: TRBV6-9
d_gene: .
len: 11

CDR3nt: TGTGCCAGCAGTTCCCAGGGAGGTGGAAACACCATATATTTT
CDR3aa: CASSSQGGGNTIYF
j_gene: TRBJ1-3
abundance: few
v_gene: TRBV7-9
d_gene: .
len: 14

CDR3nt: TGTGCCAACTCCCGGGACAGGGATCGTGAAGCTTTCTTT
CDR3aa: CANSRDRDREAFF
j_gene: TRBJ1-1
abundance: .
v_gene: TRBV10-3
d_gene: TRBD1
len: 13

CDR3nt: TGTGCCACCTCTCTGCGGAACTATGGCTACACCTTC
CDR3aa: CATSLRNYGYTF
j_gene: TRBJ1-2
abundance: .
v_gene: TRBV15
d_gene: .
len: 12

CDR3nt: TGTGCCAGCAGTGAGAGGGGAACTAGCGGGGGGCTGTCCTACAATGAGCAGTTCTTC
CDR3aa: CASSERGTSGGLSYNEQFF
j_gene: TRBJ2-1
abundance: .
v_gene: TRBV6-1
d_gene: TRBD2
len: 19

CDR3nt: TGCGCCAGCAGCTACGAGGCGGGAACAGATACGCAGTATTTT
CDR3aa: CASSYEAGTDTQYF
j_gene: TRBJ2-3
abundance: .
v_gene: TRBV5-1
d_gene: .
len: 14

CDR3nt: TGTGCCAGCAATCCACAGGCCACCCCGCCAGATACGCAGTATTTT
CDR3aa: CASNPQATPPDTQYF
j_gene: TRBJ2-3
abundance: once
v_gene: TRBV2
d_gene: .
len: 15

CDR3nt: TGCGCCAGCAGCCAAGATGGGGCGGGGGTCACAGATACGCAGTATTTT
CDR3aa: CASSQDGAGVTDTQYF
j_gene: TRBJ2-3
abundance: .
v_gene: TRBV4-3
d_gene: TRBD2
len: 16

CDR3nt: TGTGCCAGCAGCGTAGCTACTAGCGGGAGGGGGGCCGGGGAGCTGTTTTTT
CDR3aa: CASSVATSGRGAGELFF
j_gene: TRBJ2-2
abundance: few
v_gene: TRBV9
d_gene: TRBD2
len: 17

CDR3nt: TGCGCCAGCAGCCAAGATACTAGCGGGGGCTCCTACGAGCAGTACTTC
CDR3aa: CASSQDTSGGSYEQYF
j_gene: TRBJ2-7
abundance: few
v_gene: TRBV4-3
d_gene: TRBD2
len: 16

CDR3nt: TGTGCCAGCAGCTCCCAGGGCCGAAGGGGGGAGACCCAGTACTTC
CDR3aa: CASSSQGRRGETQYF
j_gene: TRBJ2-5
abundance: .
v_gene: TRBV11-2
d_gene: .
len: 15

CDR3nt: TGCAGCGTTGAAGATCAGGCTTCTAATGAAAAACTGTTTTTT
CDR3aa: CSVEDQASNEKLFF
j_gene: TRBJ1-4
abundance: .
v_gene: TRBV29-1
d_gene: .
len: 14

CDR3nt: TGTGCCAGCAGTACCCGACAGGGTTCCTACAATGAGCAGTTCTTC
CDR3aa: CASSTRQGSYNEQFF
j_gene: TRBJ2-1
abundance: .
v_gene: TRBV6-6
d_gene: TRBD1
len: 15

CDR3nt: TGCGCCAGCAGCCAAGATATCGACAGGGGATCAAGAGATACGCAGTATTTT
CDR3aa: CASSQDIDRGSRDTQYF
j_gene: TRBJ2-3
abundance: few
v_gene: TRBV4-3
d_gene: TRBD1
len: 17

CDR3nt: TGTGCTAGTGGTTTGGTCCGGGACAGGGTTCTTTCACTCTCTGGAAACACCATATATTTT
CDR3aa: CASGLVRDRVLSLSGNTIYF
j_gene: TRBJ1-3
abundance: few
v_gene: TRBV12-5
d_gene: TRBD1
len: 20

CDR3nt: TGTGCCAGCAGTTACTATGGGGCCAACGTCCTGACTTTC
CDR3aa: CASSYYGANVLTF
j_gene: TRBJ2-6
abundance: .
v_gene: TRBV2
d_gene: .
len: 13

CDR3nt: TGTGCCATCTCCGGGACAGGGAGGTACGAGCAGTACTTC
CDR3aa: CAISGTGRYEQYF
j_gene: TRBJ2-7
abundance: .
v_gene: TRBV10-3
d_gene: TRBD1
len: 13

CDR3nt: TGTGCCAGTAGGGACAGGGATGTCAACTATGGCTACACCTTC
CDR3aa: CASRDRDVNYGYTF
j_gene: TRBJ1-2
abundance: .
v_gene: TRBV19
d_gene: TRBD1
len: 14

CDR3nt: TGTGCTAGCAGCCAAACAGGCTCAATCCAAGAGACCCAGTACTTC
CDR3aa: CASSQTGSIQETQYF
j_gene: TRBJ2-5
abundance: .
v_gene: TRBV7-7
d_gene: .
len: 15

CDR3nt: TGTGCCAGCAGCTTAAGCGGGGGGAGGGGGAGTCAGTACTTC
CDR3aa: CASSLSGGRGSQYF
j_gene: TRBJ2-4
abundance: .
v_gene: TRBV5-6
d_gene: TRBD2
len: 14

CDR3nt: TGTGCCAGCAGCTATGGGCAGGGGTATCAGCCCCAGCATTTT
CDR3aa: CASSYGQGYQPQHF
j_gene: TRBJ1-5
abundance: .
v_gene: TRBV27
d_gene: .
len: 14

CDR3nt: TGTGCCAGCAGCTTAGAACAGGGGGGATCCTACGAGCAGTACTTC
CDR3aa: CASSLEQGGSYEQYF
j_gene: TRBJ2-7
abundance: .
v_gene: TRBV11-3
d_gene: TRBD1
len: 15

CDR3nt: TGTGCCAGCAGCTTAGATCCAGCGGGGGGTATACAGTTCTTC
CDR3aa: CASSLDPAGGIQFF
j_gene: TRBJ2-1
abundance: few
v_gene: TRBV11-2
d_gene: TRBD2
len: 14

CDR3nt: TGTGCCAGCAGCCCCCTCGCACAGGGACGGAGCATTCAGTACTTC
CDR3aa: CASSPLAQGRSIQYF
j_gene: TRBJ2-4
abundance: once
v_gene: TRBV7-2
d_gene: .
len: 15

CDR3nt: TGTGCCAGCAGTCCACCGCCAGGACAGGGTTTGAACACTGAAGCTTTCTTT
CDR3aa: CASSPPPGQGLNTEAFF
j_gene: TRBJ1-1
abundance: .
v_gene: TRBV27
d_gene: TRBD1
len: 17

CDR3nt: TGTGCCAGCAGCAAACGGGAGGGAGGGAATGGCTACACCTTC
CDR3aa: CASSKREGGNGYTF
j_gene: TRBJ1-2
abundance: once
v_gene: TRBV6-5
d_gene: .
len: 14

CDR3nt: TGTGCCAGCAGCCCAGGACAGGGGAGCACTAATGAAAAACTGTTTTTT
CDR3aa: CASSPGQGSTNEKLFF
j_gene: TRBJ1-4
abundance: .
v_gene: TRBV11-2
d_gene: TRBD1
len: 16

CDR3nt: TGTGCCAGCAGCAAACGAGACTCGCGGGGGCGGCAGGAGACCCAGTACTTC
CDR3aa: CASSKRDSRGRQETQYF
j_gene: TRBJ2-5
abundance: .
v_gene: TRBV21-1
d_gene: .
len: 17

CDR3nt: TGTGCCACCTCCAGGAGCGAGGGCTATGGCTACACCTTC
CDR3aa: CATSRSEGYGYTF
j_gene: TRBJ1-2
abundance: .
v_gene: TRBV6-5
d_gene: .
len: 13

CDR3nt: TGTGCCAGCAGTGAATTCGGGACAGGGACCTACGAGCAGTACTTC
CDR3aa: CASSEFGTGTYEQYF
j_gene: TRBJ2-7
abundance: few
v_gene: TRBV6-1
d_gene: TRBD1
len: 15

CDR3nt: TGTGCCAGCAGCCCCCGGGAGGGGGGACGCAATGAGCAGTTCTTC
CDR3aa: CASSPREGGRNEQFF
j_gene: TRBJ2-1
abundance: .
v_gene: TRBV7-9
d_gene: TRBD2
len: 15

CDR3nt: TGTGCCAGTAGTCCCGTCCTCGGGACAGGGGAAGAGACCCAGTACTTC
CDR3aa: CASSPVLGTGEETQYF
j_gene: TRBJ2-5
abundance: .
v_gene: TRBV19
d_gene: TRBD1
len: 16

CDR3nt: TGTGCCACCGCGGACAGGGGCCGGGGAGATACGCAGTATTTT
CDR3aa: CATADRGRGDTQYF
j_gene: TRBJ2-3
abundance: .
v_gene: TRBV6-1
d_gene: TRBD1
len: 14

CDR3nt: TGCGCCAGCAGCCAAGACCGGCTCCTGGGGCAGGGGGCGACTAATGAAAAACTGTTTTTT
CDR3aa: CASSQDRLLGQGATNEKLFF
j_gene: TRBJ1-4
abundance: .
v_gene: TRBV4-3
d_gene: TRBD1
len: 20

CDR3nt: TGTGCCAGCAGCCCCGGGACAGTTGGATGGTACTTC
CDR3aa: CASSPGTVGWYF
j_gene: TRBJ2-7
abundance: .
v_gene: TRBV7-6
d_gene: TRBD1
len: 12

CDR3nt: TGTGCCAGCAGCCTCGGCCAGGGCAGTGAGCAGTTCTTC
CDR3aa: CASSLGQGSEQFF
j_gene: TRBJ2-1
abundance: .
v_gene: TRBV11-2
d_gene: .
len: 13

CDR3nt: TGTGCCAGCAGGGTCCGGACAGGGACTGAAGCTTTCTTT
CDR3aa: CASRVRTGTEAFF
j_gene: TRBJ1-1
abundance: .
v_gene: TRBV2
d_gene: TRBD1
len: 13

CDR3nt: TGTGCCAGTAGTCCGTTAGGGGGTCCGGGAGAGACCCAGTACTTC
CDR3aa: CASSPLGGPGETQYF
j_gene: TRBJ2-5
abundance: .
v_gene: TRBV19
d_gene: .
len: 15

CDR3nt: TGTGCCAGCAGTTTCAGAGAGACCCAGTACTTC
CDR3aa: CASSFRETQYF
j_gene: TRBJ2-5
abundance: .
v_gene: TRBV28
d_gene: .
len: 11

CDR3nt: TGTGCCAGCAGCCAAGTGGGGGGAAGCTCCTACGAGCAGTACTTC
CDR3aa: CASSQVGGSSYEQYF
j_gene: TRBJ2-7
abundance: once
v_gene: TRBV14
d_gene: .
len: 15

CDR3nt: TGCGCCAGCAGGGAGATAGGACAGGGGAACGAGCAGTACTTC
CDR3aa: CASREIGQGNEQYF
j_gene: TRBJ2-7
abundance: .
v_gene: TRBV10-2
d_gene: TRBD1
len: 14